This paragraph reports one T cell receptor beta chain. Its antigen is not identified. Time point indicated: newly diagnosed, previously untreated cHL patient sample. The CD8+ T cells came from thawed PBMCs through magnetic negative selection. PBMCs from patients with newly diagnosed, untreated classical Hodgkin lymphoma served as a comparison group for the relapsed/refractory trial patients. The sample comes from a study of PD-1 blockade in classical Hodgkin lymphoma. Regarding the study as a whole: The drivers behind the repertoire differences, possibly disease activity or prior therapy, remain undefined. Diminished baseline TCR diversity has been reported in newly diagnosed patients relative to healthy donors.

Produced via immunoSEQ multiplex PCR; TCRdb's table is partial and in-frame only. The profile shows about 21,000 clones, around nine tenths of them singletons. The specimen was CD8+ T cells from blood. The TCR was taken from a human donor with classical Hodgkin lymphoma.

The CDR3 bases are TGTGCCAGCAGCGTAGTGACTTCGACTGAAGCTTTCTTT. Its translation is CASSVVTSTEAFF. The chain has TRBV9 and TRBJ1-1; D not resolved. The V gene lost 0 bases and the J gene lost 5 bases, with 8 bases spanning the gap. The germline CDR1 and CDR2 sequences are SGDLS and YYNGEE. The CDR3 runs to 13 residues.